This T cell receptor (beta chain) is drawn from a study of cytomegalovirus exposure and HLA in healthy donors. Study as a whole: Early released data had roughly 81 million unique TCRs, all coming from HLA-typed donors. Study findings and constraints: Across donors, sequencing depth was assumed by presence/absence analyses to be roughly uniform. In a later analysis, the majority of CMV-associated beta chains seemingly showed HLA restriction.

This clone was counted a single time. Antigen specificity is unknown. This CDR3 contains 15 residues. Trimming removed 5 bases from V and 6 bases from J; junction bases left unmatched: 12. Germline V gives CDR1 SGHTA, CDR2 FQGNSA. Healthy bone marrow donors made up the donor group. 60 Vbeta and 13 Jbeta primers were used in PCR. Using immunoSEQ multiplex PCR, the repertoire was profiled, and TCRdb retains in-frame clones only, with some absent. The sample contains some 200,000 clones, roughly four fifths of which appear only once. The specimen sequenced was PBMCs. The receptor was isolated from a man aged 45-65 years in good health and CMV-seronegative. This chain uses TRBV7-2 with TRBJ1-2, with TRBD1 identical over 7 bases. CDR3 nucleotide sequence: TGTGCCAGCAGCCCTAACTATGACAGGGTAAATGGCTACACCTTC. The encoded protein is CASSPNYDRVNGYTF.